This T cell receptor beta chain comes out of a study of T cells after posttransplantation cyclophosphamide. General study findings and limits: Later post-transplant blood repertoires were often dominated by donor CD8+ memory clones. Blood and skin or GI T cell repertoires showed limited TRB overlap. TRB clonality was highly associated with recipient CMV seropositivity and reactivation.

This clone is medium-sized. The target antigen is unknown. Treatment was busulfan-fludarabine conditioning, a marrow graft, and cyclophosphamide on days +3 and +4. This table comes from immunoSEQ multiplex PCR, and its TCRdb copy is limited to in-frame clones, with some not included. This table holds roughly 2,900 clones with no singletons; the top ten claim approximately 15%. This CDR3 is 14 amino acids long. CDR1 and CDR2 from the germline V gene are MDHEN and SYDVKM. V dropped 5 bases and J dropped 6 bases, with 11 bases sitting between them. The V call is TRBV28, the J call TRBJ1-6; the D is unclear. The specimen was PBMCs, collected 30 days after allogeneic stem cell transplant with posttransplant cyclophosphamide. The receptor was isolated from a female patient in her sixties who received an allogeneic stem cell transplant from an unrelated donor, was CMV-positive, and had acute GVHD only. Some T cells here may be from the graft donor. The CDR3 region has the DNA TGTGCCAGCAGTCGCCTGGACTCTAATTCACCCCTCCACTTT. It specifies CASSRLDSNSPLHF. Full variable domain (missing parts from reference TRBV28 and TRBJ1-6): DVKVTQSSRYLVKRTGEKVFLECVQDMDHENMFWYRQDPGLGLRLIYFSYDVKMKEKGDIPEGYSVSREKKERFSLILESASTNQTSMYLCASSRLDSNSPLHFGNGTRLTVT.